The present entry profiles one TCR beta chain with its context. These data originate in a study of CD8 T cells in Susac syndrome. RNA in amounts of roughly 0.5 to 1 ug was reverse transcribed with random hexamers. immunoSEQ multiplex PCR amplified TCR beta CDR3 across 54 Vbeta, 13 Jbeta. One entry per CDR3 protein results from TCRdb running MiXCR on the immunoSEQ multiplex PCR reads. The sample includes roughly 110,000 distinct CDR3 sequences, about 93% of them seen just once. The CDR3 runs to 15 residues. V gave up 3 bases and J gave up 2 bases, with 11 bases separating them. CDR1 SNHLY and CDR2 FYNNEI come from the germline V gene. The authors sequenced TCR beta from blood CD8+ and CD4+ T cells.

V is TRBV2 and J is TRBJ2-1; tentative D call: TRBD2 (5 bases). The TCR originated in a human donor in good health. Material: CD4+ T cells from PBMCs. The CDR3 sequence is CASSDPAATYNEQFF. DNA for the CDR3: TGTGCCAGCAGTGACCCAGCGGCCACCTACAATGAGCAGTTCTTC.